This T cell receptor (beta chain) was sequenced in a study of blood T cell repertoires in COVID-19. Study background: Acute and convalescent COVID-19 specimens originated in the United States, Italy and Spain. In each case, the material was cDNA or gDNA derived from T cells, B-cell-depleted T cells, or PBMCs.

The V end lost 4 bases, the J end lost 6 bases, and 13 bases lay between the germline ends. Per germline, CDR1 SGDLS and CDR2 YYNGEE. This CDR3 is 14 amino acids long. Original processing notes: Using reference gene primer amplification, nucleated cell counts were estimated. TCRdb's table, derived via immunoSEQ multiplex PCR, lists solely in-frame clones and lacks some. V, J and clone size were drawn from that table, and D and trimming were deduced from the DNA. The data show fewer than 350,000 clones, with around 88% seen just once and approximately 4.2% held by the top ten. Sequencing was carried out using peripheral blood. This TCR was sampled from a man aged 35-49 years with acute or convalescent COVID-19. This rearrangement joins TRBV9 to TRBJ2-2; D is unclear. The CDR3 DNA is TGTGCCAGCAGCTTAGTCTCTGGCCCCGGGGAGCTGTTTTTT. As protein: CASSLVSGPGELFF.